This record looks at one TCR beta chain sequence and its context. This sample is drawn from a study of technical replicates of blood from a few donors. Profiled with immunoSEQ multiplex PCR; TCRdb holds only in-frame clones, not every one. The top ten clones hold 9% to 15% of a sample with about 16,000 clones, about 86% of them seen once. Trimming removed 11 bases from V and 7 bases from J, with 15 bases in between. This CDR3 is 12 amino acids long. Germline V lookup: CDR1 MNHNS, CDR2 SASEGT. This sequence originates from a human donor in good health. V gene TRBV6-1 combines with J gene TRBJ1-5, with D unresolved. The sample was PBMCs. The CDR3 is CACQRLEQPQHF. DNA for the CDR3: TGTGCCTGCCAGCGGCTAGAACAGCCCCAGCATTTT.